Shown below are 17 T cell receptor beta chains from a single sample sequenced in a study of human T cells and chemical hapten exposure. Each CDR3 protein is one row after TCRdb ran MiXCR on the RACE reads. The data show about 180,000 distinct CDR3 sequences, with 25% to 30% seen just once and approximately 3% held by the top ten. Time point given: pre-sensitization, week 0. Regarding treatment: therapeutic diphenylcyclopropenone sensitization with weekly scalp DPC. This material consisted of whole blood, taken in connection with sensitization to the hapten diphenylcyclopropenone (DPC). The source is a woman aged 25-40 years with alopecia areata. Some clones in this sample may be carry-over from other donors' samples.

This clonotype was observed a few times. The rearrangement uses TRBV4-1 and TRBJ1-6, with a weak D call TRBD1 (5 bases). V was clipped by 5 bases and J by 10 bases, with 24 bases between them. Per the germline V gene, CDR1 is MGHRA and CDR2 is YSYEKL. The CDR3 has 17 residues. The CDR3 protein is CASSAGNGGAWGSPLHF. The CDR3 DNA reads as TGCGCCAGCAGCGCCGGAAATGGCGGGGCTTGGGGATCACCCCTCCACTTT.

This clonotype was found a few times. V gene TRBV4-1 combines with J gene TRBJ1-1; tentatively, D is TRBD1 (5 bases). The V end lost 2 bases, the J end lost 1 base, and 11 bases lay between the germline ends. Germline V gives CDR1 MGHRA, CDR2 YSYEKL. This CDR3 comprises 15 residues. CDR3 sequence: CASSQFNRKNTEAFF. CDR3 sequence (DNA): TGCGCCAGCAGCCAATTTAACAGGAAGAACACTGAAGCTTTCTTT.

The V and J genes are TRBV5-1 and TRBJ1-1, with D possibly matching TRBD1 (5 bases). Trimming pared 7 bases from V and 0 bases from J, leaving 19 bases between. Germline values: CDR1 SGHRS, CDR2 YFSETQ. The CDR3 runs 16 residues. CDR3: CASRTGGVLMNTEAFF. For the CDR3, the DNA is TGCGCCAGCCGTACGGGGGGGGTGCTAATGAACACTGAAGCTTTCTTT.

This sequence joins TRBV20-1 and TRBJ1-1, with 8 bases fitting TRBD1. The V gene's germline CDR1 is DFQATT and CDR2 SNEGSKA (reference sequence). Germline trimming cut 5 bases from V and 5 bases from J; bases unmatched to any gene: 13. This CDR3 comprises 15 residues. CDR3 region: CSAWTGRPSLTEAFF. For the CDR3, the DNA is TGCAGTGCTTGGACAGGGAGGCCTTCCTTGACTGAAGCTTTCTTT.

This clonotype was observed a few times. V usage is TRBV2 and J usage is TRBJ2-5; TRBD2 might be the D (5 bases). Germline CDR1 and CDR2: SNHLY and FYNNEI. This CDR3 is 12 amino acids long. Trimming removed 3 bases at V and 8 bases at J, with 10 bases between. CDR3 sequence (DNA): TGTGCCAGCAGTGAGACTCTAGCTACCCAGTACTTC. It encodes CASSETLATQYF. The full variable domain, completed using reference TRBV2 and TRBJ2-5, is EPEVTQTPSHQVTQMGQEVILRCVPISNHLYFYWYRQILGQKVEFLVSFYNNEISEKSEIFDDQFSVERPDGSNFTLKIRSTKLEDSAMYFCASSETLATQYFGPGTRLLVL.

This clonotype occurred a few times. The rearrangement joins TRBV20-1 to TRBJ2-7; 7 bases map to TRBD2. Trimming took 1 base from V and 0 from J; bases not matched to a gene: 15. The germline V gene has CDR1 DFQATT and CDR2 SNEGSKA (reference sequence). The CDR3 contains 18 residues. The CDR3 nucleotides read TGCAGTGCTAGAGCCCCGCCCCAGCGGGGTGCTAACTCCTACGAGCAGTACTTC. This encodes CSARAPPQRGANSYEQYF.

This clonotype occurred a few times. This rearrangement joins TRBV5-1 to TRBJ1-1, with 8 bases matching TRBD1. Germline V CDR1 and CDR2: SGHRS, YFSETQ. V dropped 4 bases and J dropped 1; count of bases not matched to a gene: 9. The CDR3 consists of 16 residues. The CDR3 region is CASSADRGRENTEAFF. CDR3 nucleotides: TGCGCCAGCAGCGCCGACAGGGGCAGGGAGAACACTGAAGCTTTCTTT.

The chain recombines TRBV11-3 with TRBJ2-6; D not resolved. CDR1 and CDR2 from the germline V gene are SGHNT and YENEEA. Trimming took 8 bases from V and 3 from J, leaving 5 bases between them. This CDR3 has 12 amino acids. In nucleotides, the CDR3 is TGTGCCAGCGGGGATGGGGCCAACGTCCTGACTTTC. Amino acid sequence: CASGDGANVLTF.

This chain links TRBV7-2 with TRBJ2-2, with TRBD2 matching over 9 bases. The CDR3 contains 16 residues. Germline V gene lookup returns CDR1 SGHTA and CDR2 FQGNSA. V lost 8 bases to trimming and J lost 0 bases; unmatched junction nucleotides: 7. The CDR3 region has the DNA TGTGCCAGCCGCACCCCTAGCGGGACGAACACCGGGGAGCTGTTTTTT. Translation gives CASRTPSGTNTGELFF. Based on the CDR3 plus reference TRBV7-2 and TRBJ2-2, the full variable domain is GAGVSQSPSNKVTEKGKDVELRCDPISGHTALYWYRQSLGQGLEFLIYFQGNSAPDKSGLPSDRFSAERTGGSVSTLTIQRTQQEDSAVYLCASRTPSGTNTGELFFGEGSRLTVL.

The CDR3 nucleotides read TGTGCCAGCTCCATTCTCCCCAGTGGAGGGACCTATGGCTACACCTTC. This encodes CASSILPSGGTYGYTF. V usage is TRBV18 and J usage is TRBJ1-2; the D gene is possibly TRBD1 (5 bases). CDR3 length: 16 amino acids. The germline V gene has CDR1 KGHSH and CDR2 LQKENI. With 6 bases removed from V and 4 bases from J, the gap between germline ends came to 21 bases.

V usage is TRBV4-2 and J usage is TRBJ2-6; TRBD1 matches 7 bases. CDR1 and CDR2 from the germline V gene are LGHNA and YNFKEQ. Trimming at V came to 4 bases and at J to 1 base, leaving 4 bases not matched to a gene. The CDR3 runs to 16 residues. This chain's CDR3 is CASSRGTESGANVLTF. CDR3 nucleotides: TGTGCCAGCAGCCGAGGGACAGAGTCTGGGGCCAACGTCCTGACTTTC.

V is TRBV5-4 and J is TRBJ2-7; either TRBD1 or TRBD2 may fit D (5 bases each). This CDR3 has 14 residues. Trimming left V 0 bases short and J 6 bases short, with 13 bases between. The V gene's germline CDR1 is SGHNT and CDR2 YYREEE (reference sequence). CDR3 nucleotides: TGTGCCAGCAGCTTGGATGAGGGGCGCACCGAGCAGTACTTC. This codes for CASSLDEGRTEQYF.

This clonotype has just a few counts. The chain's CDR3 is CASSLDGPVSTEAQFF. The CDR3 nucleotides are TGTGCCAGCAGCTTAGACGGCCCGGTCTCCACCGAGGCGCAGTTCTTC. The chain has TRBV7-9 and TRBJ2-1, with D hard to call. Trimming removed 1 base from V and 12 bases from J, with 22 bases in between. The CDR3 spans 16 residues. Germline V gene data show CDR1 as SEHNR and CDR2 as FQNEAQ (reference sequence). The whole variable domain, remainder taken from reference TRBV7-9 and TRBJ2-1, is DTGVSQNPRHKITKRGQNVTFRCDPISEHNRLYWYRQTLGQGPEFLTYFQNEAQLEKSRLLSDRFSAERPKGSFSTLEIQRTEQGDSAMYLCASSLDGPVSTEAQFFGPGTRLTVL.

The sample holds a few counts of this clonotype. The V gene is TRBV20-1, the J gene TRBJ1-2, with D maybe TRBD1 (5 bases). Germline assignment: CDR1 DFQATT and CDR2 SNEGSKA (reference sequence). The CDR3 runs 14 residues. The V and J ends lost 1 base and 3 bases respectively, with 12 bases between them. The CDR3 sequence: CSARGRGTDYGYTF. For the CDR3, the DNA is TGCAGTGCTAGAGGGAGGGGTACCGACTATGGCTACACCTTC.

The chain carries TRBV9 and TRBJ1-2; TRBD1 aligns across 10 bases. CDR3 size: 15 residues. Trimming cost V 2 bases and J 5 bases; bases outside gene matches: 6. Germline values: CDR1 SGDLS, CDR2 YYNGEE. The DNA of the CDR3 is TGTGCCAGCAGCGTGACAGGGGGCGTAGGGTATGGCTACACCTTC. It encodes CASSVTGGVGYGYTF.

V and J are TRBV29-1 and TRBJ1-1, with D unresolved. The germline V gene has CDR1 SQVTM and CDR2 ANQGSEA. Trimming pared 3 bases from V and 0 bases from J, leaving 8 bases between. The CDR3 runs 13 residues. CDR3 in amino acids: CSVDLGMNTEAFF. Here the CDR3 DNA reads TGCAGCGTTGATTTGGGCATGAACACTGAAGCTTTCTTT.

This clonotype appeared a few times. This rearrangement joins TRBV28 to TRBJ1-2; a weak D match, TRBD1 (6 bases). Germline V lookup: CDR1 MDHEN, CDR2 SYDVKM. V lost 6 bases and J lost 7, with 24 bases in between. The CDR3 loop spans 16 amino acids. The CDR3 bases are TGTGCCAGCAGCTTGAGGGGGGGGGACCCTTCCGGTGGCTACACCTTC. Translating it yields CASSLRGGDPSGGYTF.